Only a few counts were recorded for the clone carrying this T cell receptor beta chain. The PCR used 60 Vbeta and 13 Jbeta primers. TCRdb keeps only in-frame clones here, not all; method: immunoSEQ multiplex PCR. The sample has roughly 190,000 clones; roughly 13% are singletons. The germline gives CDR1 SGHVS, CDR2 FNYEAQ. V was clipped by 0 bases and J by 5 bases; unmatched bases: 6. The CDR3 is made up of 16 amino acids. These data belong to a study of cytomegalovirus exposure and HLA in healthy donors. V usage is TRBV7-6 and J usage is TRBJ2-3; 9 bases align to TRBD1. Sequencing was carried out using PBMCs. This receptor was taken from a man aged 45-60 years in good health and CMV-seropositive. CDR3 region: CASSLAQGQGGDTQYF. The CDR3 DNA reads TGTGCCAGCAGCTTAGCCCAGGGACAGGGAGGAGATACGCAGTATTTT.